These T cell receptor beta chains were read from a single sample in a study of memory CD4+ T cells and cytomegalovirus serostatus. Sequenced by immunoSEQ multiplex PCR; TCRdb stores in-frame clones only, minus some. The sample yields under 100,000 clones, over 80% seen once. The sample taken for sequencing was memory CD4+ T cells from blood. The receptors here all came from an adult in good health and CMV-seronegative. The CDR3 runs from the conserved cysteine through the conserved F or W. Fields, in order: V gene, CDR3 protein.

>TRBV2
CASSEGGTVVTEAFF
>TRBV7-6
CASSLAGTGTGELFF
>TRBV29-1
CSVVTRRTRAEGRAFF
>TRBV7-2
CASSFGPQDEQYF
>TRBV29-1
CSVDRTGGYGYTF
>TRBV19
CASSIRAGGHTDTQYF
>TRBV7-7
CASGSSNTGELFF
>TRBV5-4
CASSIDADTQYF
>TRBV5-4
CASSTGTVLRGGYTF
>TRBV5-1
CASSVGLQETQYF
>TRBV27
CASSRDQETQYF
>TRBV15
CATSLLRGYEQYF
>TRBV5-6
CASSTDYYGYTF
>TRBV5-6
CASSSQGISGEKLFF
>TRBV29-1
CSVVGQGRYEQYF
>TRBV5-4
CASSLEASGGPQYF
>TRBV29-1
CSVELGLAGGEQYF
>TRBV7-9
CASSTTDMNTEAFF
>TRBV30
CAWGRLNTEAFF
>TRBV6-1
CASSESGVRAEAFF
>TRBV6-5
CASQYAGQGSYEQYF
>TRBV13
CASSTRALSEQYF
>TRBV15
CATGMGPRQPQHF
>TRBV2
CASSDEGPRAGELFF
>TRBV5-1
CASTRGGDEQYF
>TRBV4-3
CASSLDRGRAFF
>TRBV5-4
CASSLQGAYSPLHF
>TRBV11-2
CASSLHRSSYGYTF
>TRBV9
CASSVAGRRDTQYF
>TRBV11-1
CASSRGPDYGYTF
>TRBV5-1
CASTGGAGGTKNIQYF
>TRBV6-5
CASSYNERAEAFF
>TRBV11-1
CASSLVQGPETQYF
>TRBV28
CATQTAGGEHYEQYF
>TRBV2
CASSARDSYGYTF
>TRBV10-1
CASSVSGGIYNEQFF
>TRBV7-2
CASSFQGSEEKLFF
>TRBV18
CASSPRGPEAFF
>TRBV30
CASTTRGFYGYTF
>TRBV4-3
CASSQPGVGGYTF
>TRBV5-8
CASSLRPGNTIYF
>TRBV4-2
CASSRGTGGYGYTF
>TRBV6-1
CASRENGPNTEAFF
>TRBV5-4
CASSFNRDSTLNTEAFF
>TRBV5-1
CASSLGTGGYTF
>TRBV19
CATNNGGSYEQYF
>TRBV27
CASSLSWTGHNEQFF
>TRBV19
CASKVLGTGNTEAFF
>TRBV19
CASSGSRGPTEAFF
>TRBV5-1
CASSVTVDNEKLFF
>TRBV5-6
CASSFGRGHQLYNEQFF
>TRBV30
CAWSGGIVQETQYF
>TRBV4-2
CASSLNPDQGGKLFF
>TRBV30
CAWSVPGTTGELFF
>TRBV27
CASSSGTGVSYNEQFF